Listed below are T cell receptor beta chains from one sample, sequenced in a study of blood T cell repertoires in COVID-19. The data were produced by immunoSEQ multiplex PCR, yet TCRdb's version contains in-frame clones alone and is incomplete. In the table there are about 430,000 clones, approximately 87% of which are singletons. Sequenced input: PBMCs or T cells enriched from blood (not recorded which). The receptor source for this set is a woman aged 25-40 years with acute COVID-19. Both conserved end residues are part of each CDR3. Each record gives: J gene, clone size, D gene, V gene, CDR3 DNA, CDR3 protein. D genes are given only for firm matches. Clone size is stated in some rows and not others, as once, few, many or a class when expanded.

J: TRBJ1-1; size: .; D: TRBD1; V: TRBV3-1/TRBV3-2; DNA: TGTGCCAGCAGCCAAGTACAGGGGCAGAACACTGAAGCTTTCTTT; CDR3: CASSQVQGQNTEAFF
J: TRBJ1-4; size: once; D: .; V: TRBV30; DNA: TGTGCCTGGGGCCGGGACAAGGGAAATGAAAAACTGTTTTTT; CDR3: CAWGRDKGNEKLFF
J: TRBJ2-3; size: .; D: TRBD2; V: TRBV7-2; DNA: TGTGCCAGCAGCTTACGTAGCGGGGGGAAAACAGATACGCAGTATTTT; CDR3: CASSLRSGGKTDTQYF
J: TRBJ2-7; size: .; D: TRBD1; V: TRBV7-9; DNA: TGTGCCAGCAGTCACGGGGTAAACAGGGGCGTCTACGAGCAGTACTTC; CDR3: CASSHGVNRGVYEQYF
J: TRBJ2-1; size: .; D: TRBD2; V: TRBV18; DNA: TGTGCCAGCTCACCACCCCAGCGGGGGTCCTACAATGAGCAGTTCTTC; CDR3: CASSPPQRGSYNEQFF
J: TRBJ1-5; size: .; D: .; V: TRBV27; DNA: TGTGCCACCCGCGGGACGGGTAATCAGCCCCAGCATTTT; CDR3: CATRGTGNQPQHF
J: TRBJ2-3; size: .; D: TRBD1; V: TRBV7-3; DNA: TGTGCCAGCAGCTTTAGACAGGGAGGCACAGATACGCAGTATTTT; CDR3: CASSFRQGGTDTQYF
J: TRBJ1-6; size: .; D: .; V: TRBV19; DNA: TGTGCCAGTAGTACCCCCATCGGCGGGCCCCTCCACTTT; CDR3: CASSTPIGGPLHF
J: TRBJ2-1; size: .; D: .; V: TRBV27; DNA: TGTGCCAGCACGCGCGGGGTCTCCTACAATGAGCAGTTCTTC; CDR3: CASTRGVSYNEQFF
J: TRBJ2-7; size: few; D: .; V: TRBV6-2/TRBV6-3; DNA: TGTGCCAGCAGTTACTATCAAGAGCAGTACTTC; CDR3: CASSYYQEQYF
J: TRBJ1-5; size: .; D: .; V: TRBV4-1; DNA: TGCGCCAGCAGCCAATCCGTCGATCAGCCCCAGCATTTT; CDR3: CASSQSVDQPQHF
J: TRBJ2-1; size: .; D: .; V: TRBV7-2; DNA: TGTGCCAGCAGCTTAGGTGCGTACAATGAGCAGTTCTTC; CDR3: CASSLGAYNEQFF
J: TRBJ1-5; size: once; D: TRBD1; V: TRBV29-1; DNA: TGCAGCGTTTCCCCGGGACAGAATCAGCCCCAGCATTTT; CDR3: CSVSPGQNQPQHF
J: TRBJ2-5; size: .; D: .; V: TRBV14; DNA: TGTGCCAGCAGCCACCTAAGACTAGAGGTCTTAGAGACCCAGTACTTC; CDR3: CASSHLRLEVLETQYF
J: TRBJ2-6; size: .; D: .; V: TRBV6-6; DNA: TGTGCCAGCAGTCTCCGGGATATAAACTCTGGGGCCAACGTCCTGACTTTC; CDR3: CASSLRDINSGANVLTF
J: TRBJ1-1; size: .; D: .; V: TRBV7-8; DNA: TGTGCCAGCAGACAGACAAGGAACACTGAAGCTTTCTTT; CDR3: CASRQTRNTEAFF
J: TRBJ2-6; size: .; D: .; V: TRBV5-1; DNA: TGCGCCAGCAGCTTCCGGGCCCGGGAACAAACTGGGGCCAACGTCCTGACTTTC; CDR3: CASSFRAREQTGANVLTF
J: TRBJ1-4; size: .; D: .; V: TRBV5-5; DNA: TGTGCCAGCAGCTTGGACAGGGTAGGAGCAACTAATGAAAAACTGTTTTTT; CDR3: CASSLDRVGATNEKLFF
J: TRBJ1-1; size: .; D: .; V: TRBV6-4; DNA: TGTGCCAGCAGTGATGGCGGAATGAACACTGAAGCTTTCTTT; CDR3: CASSDGGMNTEAFF
J: TRBJ1-3; size: .; D: .; V: TRBV11-2; DNA: TGTGCCAGCAGCTCTCTTCAGGGAAACACCATATATTTT; CDR3: CASSSLQGNTIYF
J: TRBJ1-2; size: .; D: TRBD1; V: TRBV20-1; DNA: TGCAGTGCTAGTAACTTGGGGACAGGGGGCAATGGCTACACCTTC; CDR3: CSASNLGTGGNGYTF
J: TRBJ1-6; size: .; D: TRBD1; V: TRBV5-1; DNA: TGCGCCAGCAGCGTTATGGGACAGCATAATTCACCCCTCCACTTT; CDR3: CASSVMGQHNSPLHF
J: TRBJ1-5; size: few; D: .; V: TRBV7-2; DNA: TGTGCCAGCAGCTTAGAGGAGGGGCCGAATCAGCCCCAGCATTTT; CDR3: CASSLEEGPNQPQHF
J: TRBJ1-2; size: .; D: .; V: TRBV21-1; DNA: TGTGCCAGCACCGCGGACAGTTTCGGCTACACCTTC; CDR3: CASTADSFGYTF
J: TRBJ1-3; size: .; D: .; V: TRBV19; DNA: TGTGCCAGTAAAGGGGGTCCCCACTCTGGAAACACCATATATTTT; CDR3: CASKGGPHSGNTIYF
J: TRBJ2-1; size: once; D: TRBD1; V: TRBV24-1; DNA: TGTGCCACCAGTGAGGATCAGGGGGCGCGGGTCGATGAGCAGTTCTTC; CDR3: CATSEDQGARVDEQFF
J: TRBJ1-1; size: .; D: .; V: TRBV19; DNA: TGTGCCAGTAGTATAGATGGGCGGGAGGAAGCTTTCTTT; CDR3: CASSIDGREEAFF
J: TRBJ1-1; size: few; D: TRBD1; V: TRBV6-5; DNA: TGTGCCAGCAGACCGGGACAGAAAGGAGCCGAAGCTTTCTTT; CDR3: CASRPGQKGAEAFF